These 15 T cell receptor beta chains originate from one sample sequenced in a study of shared clonotypes between healthy human individuals. Naive CD8 cells, CD45RO-negative and positively selected for CCR7, excluded terminally differentiated effector memory CD45RA+ cells. The protocol was immunoSEQ multiplex PCR, while the TCRdb copy is restricted to in-frame clones and leaves out a portion. The sample holds about 1,900,000 clones, around 96% seen once. The sample consisted of naive CD8+ T cells sorted from blood. Receptors were obtained from a man between 18 and 29 years old in good health.

A remark on this clone: Other nucleotide sequences in the sample specify the same CDR3. This chain joins TRBV5-4 and TRBJ1-1; D is possibly TRBD1 (5 bases). The V end was cut by 0 bases, the J end by 4 bases, with 7 bases between. In germline, CDR1 is SGHNT, CDR2 YYREEE (reference sequence). The CDR3 has 13 amino acids. The CDR3 bases are TGTGCCAGCAGCTTGGCAGGGAGCACTGAAGCTTTCTTT. Translated: CASSLAGSTEAFF.

This rearrangement joins TRBV12-2 to TRBJ2-3; the D call TRBD2 from the table was never checked on the DNA. TRBV12-2 is marked as a pseudogene. This CDR3 is 16 amino acids long. CDR3 protein: CASRLVVRGSTDTQYF. The CDR3 coding sequence is TGTGCAAGTCGCTTAGTTGTGCGGGGGAGCACAGATACGCAGTATTTT.

The rearrangement joins TRBV9 to TRBJ2-6, with D uncertain. The CDR3 has 16 residues. CDR1 is SGDLS, CDR2 YYNGEE, per germline. Trimming removed 4 bases from V and 4 bases from J, with 15 bases in between. The chain's CDR3 is CASSPRKGAGANVLTF. The CDR3 nucleotides read TGTGCCAGCAGCCCCCGGAAGGGTGCCGGGGCCAACGTCCTGACTTTC.

The rearrangement joins TRBV9 to TRBJ2-7; D could derive from TRBD1 or TRBD2 (6 bases each). The V gene's germline CDR1 is SGDLS and CDR2 YYNGEE. The CDR3 consists of 14 residues. Trimming stripped 1 base from V and 5 bases from J, with 13 bases between. CDR3 sequence: CASSVWGAGDEQYF. CDR3 bases: TGTGCCAGCAGCGTATGGGGGGCCGGTGACGAGCAGTACTTC.

The chain links TRBV11-2 to TRBJ2-5; D is ambiguous. V shed 7 bases and J shed 5 bases, with 23 bases lying between them. Germline V gene data show CDR1 as SGHAT and CDR2 as FQNNGV. CDR3 length: 16 amino acids. The CDR3 DNA sequence: TGTGCCAGCACCCCGGAGACACCCTCCCTTCGGGAGACCCAGTACTTC. Its protein is CASTPETPSLRETQYF.

This clone appeared once. The V call is TRBV15, the J call TRBJ1-4, with 7 positions matching TRBD1. From germline, CDR1 is LNHNV and CDR2 YYDKDF (reference sequence). The CDR3 is made up of 20 amino acids. V lost 1 base, J lost 5 bases, and 19 bases stayed unmatched. The CDR3 here is CATSRVPPTGEGWENEKLFF. The CDR3 coding sequence is TGTGCCACCAGCAGAGTCCCGCCTACAGGGGAAGGTTGGGAAAATGAAAAACTGTTTTTT.

The chain has TRBV5-6 and TRBJ2-2; TRBD2 might be the D (5 bases). Germline V lookup: CDR1 SGHDT, CDR2 YYEEEE. The length of the CDR3 is 14 residues. The V gene lost 4 bases and the J gene lost 5 bases, with 12 bases spanning the gap. The CDR3 DNA reads as TGTGCCAGCAGCCCGGGGATCGGGACCGGGGAGCTGTTTTTT. Its translation is CASSPGIGTGELFF.

The J gene is TRBJ2-7, the V gene TRBV5-5; the D is unclear. Germline CDR1 SGHKS, CDR2 YYEKEE (reference sequence). This CDR3 region has 14 residues. Trimming removed 1 base at V and 2 bases at J, with 10 bases between. The CDR3 sequence: CASSLSGVAYEQYF. The CDR3 region has the DNA TGTGCCAGCAGCTTGTCTGGGGTAGCCTACGAGCAGTACTTC.

This chain joins TRBV29-1 and TRBJ2-5; 8 bases are a match to TRBD2. Germline CDR1 SQVTM, CDR2 ANQGSEA. J lost 5 bases, V lost 6 bases, and 11 bases had no gene match. This CDR3 has 14 amino acids. This chain's CDR3 is CSVTAGAVLETQYF. CDR3 coding DNA: TGCAGCGTCACAGCGGGAGCCGTTCTCGAGACCCAGTACTTC.

In the case of this clone: Distinct nucleotide sequences in the sample also encode this CDR3. This chain joins TRBV7-8 and TRBJ2-7; D is uncertain. With 3 bases removed from V and 0 bases from J, the gap between germline ends came to 6 bases. The CDR3 covers 13 residues. Germline CDR1 and CDR2: SGHVS and FQNEAQ. This CDR3 reads CASSLRGSYEQYF. CDR3 coding DNA: TGTGCCAGCAGCTTGAGAGGCTCCTACGAGCAGTACTTC.

The chain joins TRBV4-1 to TRBJ2-1, with 9 bases matching TRBD2. Germline V lookup: CDR1 MGHRA, CDR2 YSYEKL. This CDR3 has 16 residues. J was trimmed by 9 bases and V by 0 bases; bases with no gene match: 9. Written as DNA, the CDR3 is TGCGCCAGCAGCCAAGATGGTGGCGGGGGGGCTGCTGAGCAGTTCTTC. Translated: CASSQDGGGGAAEQFF.

In its sample, this clone was seen once. This chain uses TRBV19 with TRBJ1-1; D is perhaps TRBD1 (6 bases). The germline V and J ends were trimmed by 4 bases and 8 bases, with 11 bases remaining between them. This CDR3 is 12 amino acids long. The germline V gene has CDR1 LNHDA and CDR2 SQIVND (reference sequence). The CDR3 DNA is TGTGCCAGTAGTAACCGGGACATGGAAGCTTTCTTT. This translates into CASSNRDMEAFF.

The genes are TRBV11-2 and TRBJ2-2; possibly TRBD2 for D (6 bases). Germline loops: CDR1 SGHAT, CDR2 FQNNGV. V was shortened by 4 bases and J by 2 bases, with 17 bases between the two germline ends. The length of the CDR3 is 17 residues. DNA for the CDR3: TGTGCCAGCAGCTCGTCAAAGGCGGGGCCTAACACCGGGGAGCTGTTTTTT. Amino acids: CASSSSKAGPNTGELFF.

The J gene is TRBJ2-5, the V gene TRBV29-1; 10 bases are a match to TRBD2. Unmatched junction bases numbered 7, after V lost 3 bases and J lost 0 bases. The CDR3 sequence is 16 residues long. Germline assignment: CDR1 SQVTM and CDR2 ANQGSEA. The CDR3 region is CSVEGTSESYQETQYF. CDR3 in DNA: TGCAGCGTTGAGGGGACTAGCGAGTCGTACCAAGAGACCCAGTACTTC.

This chain links TRBV6-6 with TRBJ2-7; D possibly corresponds to TRBD2 (5 bases). This CDR3 spans 15 amino acids. V dropped 0 bases and J dropped 2 bases, with 11 bases sitting between them. Germline V lookup: CDR1 MNHNY, CDR2 SVGAGI (reference sequence). The CDR3 DNA is TGTGCCAGCAGTTACTCGAGTAGCGAGGCCTACGAGCAGTACTTC. Translation: CASSYSSSEAYEQYF.